Following are 18 T cell receptor beta chains from one sample sequenced in a study of T cell changes during pregnancy in multiple sclerosis. Some clones are missing from TCRdb's copy, which holds only in-frame ones; the method was immunoSEQ multiplex PCR. The sample includes 20,000 to 25,000 clones, about 90% of them seen just once. Sequences were derived from CD8+ T cells from peripheral blood mononuclear cells, sampled after pregnancy. All receptors derive from a female donor with multiple sclerosis, enrolled in a pregnancy study.

This clone was counted once. This chain links TRBV9 with TRBJ2-1; 9 bases fit TRBD2. CDR3 size: 15 residues. After removal of 3 bases from V and 1 base from J, the junction contained 2 bases not matched to a gene. Germline assignment: CDR1 SGDLS and CDR2 YYNGEE. CDR3 sequence (DNA): TGTGCCAGCAGCGCTAGCGGGGCTTCCTACAATGAGCAGTTCTTC. Translation: CASSASGASYNEQFF.

The rearrangement joins TRBV5-1 to TRBJ1-1, with 7 bases that match TRBD1. With 0 bases clipped from V and 7 bases from J, the junction kept 6 bases outside the gene matches. Germline values: CDR1 SGHRS, CDR2 YFSETQ. This CDR3 comprises 14 residues. Written as DNA, the CDR3 is TGCGCCAGCAGCTTGGCTTGGACAGGCAATGAAGCTTTCTTT. As protein: CASSLAWTGNEAFF.

This chain links TRBV5-6 with TRBJ2-1; 10 bases are shared with TRBD2. CDR1 and CDR2 (germline): SGHDT, YYEEEE. This CDR3 contains 16 residues. Germline trimming cut 0 bases from V and 6 bases from J; bases unmatched to any gene: 6. The CDR3 region is CASSLAASGSINEQFF. In DNA, the CDR3 is TGTGCCAGCAGCTTGGCGGCTAGCGGGAGTATCAATGAGCAGTTCTTC.

The chain joins TRBV19 to TRBJ1-1; no reliable D call. V lost 7 bases to trimming and J lost 3 bases, with 15 bases between them. The CDR3 has 14 amino acids. Germline V CDR1 and CDR2: LNHDA, SQIVND (reference sequence). The CDR3: CASIPRERDTEAFF. The CDR3 coding sequence is TGTGCCAGTATCCCTAGGGAGAGGGACACTGAAGCTTTCTTT.

The chain carries TRBV5-1 and TRBJ2-4, with 14 bases fitting TRBD2. V shed 4 bases and J 10 bases; nucleotides not matched to a gene: 19. Per the germline V gene, CDR1 is SGHRS and CDR2 is YFSETQ. This CDR3 spans 19 amino acids. CDR3 bases: TGCGCCAGCAGCCTGGGACTAGCGGGAGTTAAACAGGGGTTCCGTATTCAGTACTTC. It is translated as CASSLGLAGVKQGFRIQYF. The variable domain in full, with the rest retrieved from reference TRBV5-1 and TRBJ2-4, is KAGVTQTPRYLIKTRGQQVTLSCSPISGHRSVSWYQQTPGQGLQFLFEYFSETQRNKGNFPGRFSGRQFSNSRSEMNVSTLELGDSALYLCASSLGLAGVKQGFRIQYFGAGTRLSVL.

The V call is TRBV5-1, the J call TRBJ2-1; 7 bases are shared with TRBD1. The CDR3 has 15 residues. With V trimmed by 0 bases and J by 1 base, 1 base remained unmatched. The germline V gene has CDR1 SGHRS and CDR2 YFSETQ. The CDR3 coding sequence is TGCGCCAGCAGCTTGGGACAGGGATCCTACAATGAGCAGTTCTTC. It codes for CASSLGQGSYNEQFF.

The rearrangement uses TRBV6-1 and TRBJ1-1; TRBD1 might be the D (5 bases). Germline loops: CDR1 MNHNS, CDR2 SASEGT. Trimming took off 6 bases at V and 5 bases at J, with 13 bases between the two ends. The CDR3 is 13 amino acids. CDR3 in amino acids: CASSGGGLTEAFF. The CDR3 DNA follows: TGTGCCAGCAGCGGGGGGGGGTTGACTGAAGCTTTCTTT.

The chain uses TRBV11-3 and TRBJ2-7, with 10 bases fitting TRBD1. The CDR3 covers 14 residues. The germline V gene encodes CDR1 SGHNT and CDR2 YENEEA. After removal of 5 bases from V and 6 bases from J, the junction contained 7 bases not matched to a gene. The CDR3 loop reads CASSQRQGAGEQYF. The DNA for the CDR3 is TGTGCCAGCAGCCAAAGACAGGGGGCTGGCGAGCAGTACTTC.

The V gene is TRBV7-9, the J gene TRBJ2-2; 8 bases are a match to TRBD1. Per the germline V gene, CDR1 is SEHNR and CDR2 is FQNEAQ (reference sequence). With 5 bases clipped from V and 0 bases from J, the junction kept 5 bases outside the gene matches. The CDR3 consists of 16 residues. CDR3 protein: CASSPPTGANTGELFF. In DNA, the CDR3 is TGTGCCAGCAGCCCCCCGACAGGGGCGAACACCGGGGAGCTGTTTTTT. Variable domain in full (rest from reference TRBV7-9 and TRBJ2-2): DTGVSQNPRHKITKRGQNVTFRCDPISEHNRLYWYRQTLGQGPEFLTYFQNEAQLEKSRLLSDRFSAERPKGSFSTLEIQRTEQGDSAMYLCASSPPTGANTGELFFGEGSRLTVL.

The chain has TRBV11-3 and TRBJ1-1; D call uncertain. The CDR3 contains 16 residues. Trimming shortened V by 5 bases and J by 3 bases, and 19 bases separated the two germline ends. Germline V gene lookup returns CDR1 SGHNT and CDR2 YENEEA. CDR3 in DNA: TGTGCCAGCAGCAATAGGACCGGGGATTTGGACACTGAAGCTTTCTTT. Translating it yields CASSNRTGDLDTEAFF.

The chain recombines TRBV19 with TRBJ2-1; no definite D call. V lost 2 bases and J 3 bases, leaving 5 bases between the germline ends. The CDR3 is 13 amino acids. Germline V gene data show CDR1 as LNHDA and CDR2 as SQIVND (reference sequence). CDR3 in amino acids: CASSINSYNEQFF. CDR3 bases: TGTGCCAGTAGTATAAACAGCTACAATGAGCAGTTCTTC. The variable domain in full, completed from reference TRBV19 and TRBJ2-1, reads DGGITQSPKYLFRKEGQNVTLSCEQNLNHDAMYWYRQDPGQGLRLIYYSQIVNDFQKGDIAEGYSVSREKKESFPLTVTSAQKNPTAFYLCASSINSYNEQFFGPGTRLTVL.

This clone is termed medium-sized. The J gene is TRBJ1-2, the V gene TRBV28; D perhaps matches TRBD1 (5 bases). The CDR3 consists of 14 residues. Germline V gene data show CDR1 as MDHEN and CDR2 as SYDVKM. V was cut by 6 bases and J by 8 bases, with 19 bases left in between. Here the CDR3 reads CASRPLQGIHGYTF. The CDR3 DNA is TGTGCCAGCAGACCCCTCCAGGGAATTCACGGCTACACCTTC.

CDR3 bases: TGTGCCAGCAGTAACCCCCCGGGACTAGCGGGCTACGAGCAGTACTTC. Translated, it gives CASSNPPGLAGYEQYF. The chain recombines TRBV27 with TRBJ2-7; 12 bases fit TRBD2. The trim removed 5 bases at V and 3 bases at J, leaving 8 bases unmatched. Germline V lookup: CDR1 MNHEY, CDR2 SMNVEV (reference sequence). The CDR3 runs to 16 residues.

J is TRBJ2-1 and V is TRBV27; a possible D gene is TRBD1 (6 bases). V lost 6 bases and J 1 base, leaving 16 bases between the germline ends. This CDR3 contains 16 residues. Germline lookup yields CDR1 MNHEY and CDR2 SMNVEV (reference sequence). CDR3 coding DNA: TGTGCCAGCAGAGACAGGCCGGGGACGTCCTACAATGAGCAGTTCTTC. Translated: CASRDRPGTSYNEQFF.

The J gene is TRBJ2-5, the V gene TRBV4-1, with 10 bases lining up with TRBD1. J gave up 3 bases and V 0 bases, and 1 base lay outside the gene matches. The CDR3 length is 15 residues. In germline, CDR1 is MGHRA, CDR2 YSYEKL. DNA for the CDR3: TGCGCCAGCAGCCAAGATGGACAGGGGGAAGAGACCCAGTACTTC. Protein sequence: CASSQDGQGEETQYF.

The CDR3 DNA is TGTGCCAGCAGTAATAGGGGATACAATGAGCAGTTCTTC. Protein: CASSNRGYNEQFF. The chain uses TRBV6-5 and TRBJ2-1; possibly TRBD1 for D (5 bases). The V end was cut by 5 bases, the J end by 4 bases, with 9 bases between. Germline V CDR1 and CDR2: MNHEY, SVGAGI. There are 13 residues in the CDR3.

This rearrangement joins TRBV5-4 to TRBJ1-2, with 7 nucleotides matching TRBD1. CDR3 length: 15 amino acids. Germline CDR1 reads SGHNT; CDR2 reads YYREEE (reference sequence). V gave up 4 bases and J gave up 4 bases; unmatched junction bases: 10. The CDR3 is CASSPGRGRAYGYTF. CDR3 nucleotides: TGTGCCAGCAGCCCGGGTAGGGGGCGAGCCTATGGCTACACCTTC.

The rearrangement joins TRBV29-1 to TRBJ2-7, with D perhaps TRBD2 (5 bases). This CDR3 has 13 residues. V was pared by 4 bases and J by 4 bases, with 14 bases between. Germline CDR1 SQVTM, CDR2 ANQGSEA. The CDR3 is CSVAPRGGYEQYF. CDR3 DNA: TGCAGCGTTGCTCCCCGGGGTGGATACGAGCAGTACTTC.